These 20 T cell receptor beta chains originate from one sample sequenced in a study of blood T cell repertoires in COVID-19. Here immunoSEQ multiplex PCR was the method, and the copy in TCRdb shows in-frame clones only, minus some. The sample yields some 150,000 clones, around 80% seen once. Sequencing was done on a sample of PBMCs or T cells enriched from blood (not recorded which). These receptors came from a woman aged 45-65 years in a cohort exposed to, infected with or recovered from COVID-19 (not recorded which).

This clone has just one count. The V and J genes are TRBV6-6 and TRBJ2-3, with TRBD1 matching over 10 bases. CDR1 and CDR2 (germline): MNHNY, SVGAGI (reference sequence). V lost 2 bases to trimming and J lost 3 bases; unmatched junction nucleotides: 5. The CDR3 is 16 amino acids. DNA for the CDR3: TGTGCCAGCAGTTACACGACAGGGGGCGCGACAGATACGCAGTATTTT. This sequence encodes CASSYTTGGATDTQYF.

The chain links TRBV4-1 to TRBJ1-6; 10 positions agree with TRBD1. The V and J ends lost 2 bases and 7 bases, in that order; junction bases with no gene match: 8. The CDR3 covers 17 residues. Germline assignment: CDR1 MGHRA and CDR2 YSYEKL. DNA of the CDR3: TGCGCCAGCAGCCAATCTGGGACAGGGGAGATCAATTCACCCCTCCACTTT. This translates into CASSQSGTGEINSPLHF.

CDR3 amino acids: CASSVNAYSGTEAFF. The CDR3 DNA reads TGTGCCAGCAGTGTCAACGCTTACTCGGGGACTGAAGCTTTCTTT. The rearrangement joins TRBV25-1 to TRBJ1-1; D gene uncertain. CDR3 length: 15 residues. Looked up from germline, CDR1 is MGHDK and CDR2 is SYGVNS. Trimming shortened V by 4 bases and J by 5 bases, and 17 bases separated the two germline ends.

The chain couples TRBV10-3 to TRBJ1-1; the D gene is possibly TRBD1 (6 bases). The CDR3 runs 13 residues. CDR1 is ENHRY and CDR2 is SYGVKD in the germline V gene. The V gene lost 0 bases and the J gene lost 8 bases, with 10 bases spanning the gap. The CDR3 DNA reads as TGTGCCATCAGTGAGTCGGGGACATCCGAAGCTTTCTTT. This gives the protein CAISESGTSEAFF.

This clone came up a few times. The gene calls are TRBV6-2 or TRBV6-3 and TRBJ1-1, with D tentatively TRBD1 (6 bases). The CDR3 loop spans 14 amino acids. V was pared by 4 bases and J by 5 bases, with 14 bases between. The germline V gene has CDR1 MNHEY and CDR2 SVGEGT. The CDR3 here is CASSSGGGRTEAFF. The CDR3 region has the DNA TGTGCCAGCAGTTCGGGAGGGGGACGGACTGAAGCTTTCTTT.

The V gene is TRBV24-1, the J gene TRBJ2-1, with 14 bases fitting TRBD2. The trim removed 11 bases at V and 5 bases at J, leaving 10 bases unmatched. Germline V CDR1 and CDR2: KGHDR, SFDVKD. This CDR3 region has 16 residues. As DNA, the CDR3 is TGTGCCATCGGACTAGCGGGAGGCCGTGGGAACAATGAGCAGTTCTTC. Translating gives CAIGLAGGRGNNEQFF.

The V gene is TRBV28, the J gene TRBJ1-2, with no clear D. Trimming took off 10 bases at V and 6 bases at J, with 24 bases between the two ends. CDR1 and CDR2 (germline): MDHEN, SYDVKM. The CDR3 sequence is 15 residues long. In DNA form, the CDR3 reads TGTGCCACACAGAGGGCAGGACTATACTGGAATGGCTACACCTTC. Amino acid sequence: CATQRAGLYWNGYTF.

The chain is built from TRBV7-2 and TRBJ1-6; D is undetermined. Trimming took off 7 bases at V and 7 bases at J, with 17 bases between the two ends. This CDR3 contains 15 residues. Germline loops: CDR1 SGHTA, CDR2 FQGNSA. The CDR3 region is CASTLNYNGNSPLHF. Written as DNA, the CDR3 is TGTGCCAGCACCCTTAACTACAACGGGAATTCACCCCTCCACTTT.

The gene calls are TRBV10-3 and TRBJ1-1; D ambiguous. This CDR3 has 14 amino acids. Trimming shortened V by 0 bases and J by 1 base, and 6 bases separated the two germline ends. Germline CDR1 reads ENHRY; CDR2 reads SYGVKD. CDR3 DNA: TGTGCCATCAGTGAGTCTAGTAGGAACACTGAAGCTTTCTTT. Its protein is CAISESSRNTEAFF.

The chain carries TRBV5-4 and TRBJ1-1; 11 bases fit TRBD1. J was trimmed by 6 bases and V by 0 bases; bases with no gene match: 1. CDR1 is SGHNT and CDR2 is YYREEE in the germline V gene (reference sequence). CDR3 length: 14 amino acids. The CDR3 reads CASSLGGQGAEAFF. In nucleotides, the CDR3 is TGTGCCAGCAGCTTGGGGGGACAGGGGGCTGAAGCTTTCTTT.

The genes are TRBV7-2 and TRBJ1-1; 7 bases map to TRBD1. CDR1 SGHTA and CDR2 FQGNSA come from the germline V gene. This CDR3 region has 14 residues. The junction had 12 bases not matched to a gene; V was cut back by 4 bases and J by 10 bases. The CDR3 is CASSSYTQGSVAFF. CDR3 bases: TGTGCCAGCAGCTCCTATACACAGGGGAGTGTAGCTTTCTTT.

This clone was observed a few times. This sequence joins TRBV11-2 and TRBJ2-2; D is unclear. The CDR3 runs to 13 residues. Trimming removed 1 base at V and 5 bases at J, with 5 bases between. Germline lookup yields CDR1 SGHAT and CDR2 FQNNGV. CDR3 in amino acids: CASSLGPTGELFF. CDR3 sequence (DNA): TGTGCCAGCAGCTTAGGGCCGACCGGGGAGCTGTTTTTT.

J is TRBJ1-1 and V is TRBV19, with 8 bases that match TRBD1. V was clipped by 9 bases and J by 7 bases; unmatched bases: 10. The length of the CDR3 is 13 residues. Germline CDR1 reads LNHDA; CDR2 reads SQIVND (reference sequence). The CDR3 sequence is CASIRQGPGEAFF. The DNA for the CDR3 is TGTGCCAGCATAAGACAGGGGCCGGGTGAAGCTTTCTTT.

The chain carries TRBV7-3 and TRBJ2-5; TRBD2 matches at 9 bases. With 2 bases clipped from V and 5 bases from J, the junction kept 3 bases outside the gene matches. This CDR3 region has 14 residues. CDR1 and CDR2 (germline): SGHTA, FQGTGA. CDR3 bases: TGTGCCAGCAGCTTATTAGCGGGGGATGAGACCCAGTACTTC. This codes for CASSLLAGDETQYF.

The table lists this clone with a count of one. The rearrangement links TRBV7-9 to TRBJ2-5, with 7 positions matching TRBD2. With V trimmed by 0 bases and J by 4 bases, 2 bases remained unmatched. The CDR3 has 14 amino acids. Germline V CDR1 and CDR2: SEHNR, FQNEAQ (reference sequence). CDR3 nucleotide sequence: TGTGCCAGCAGCTTAGCCATAGCGGGAGAGACCCAGTACTTC. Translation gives CASSLAIAGETQYF.

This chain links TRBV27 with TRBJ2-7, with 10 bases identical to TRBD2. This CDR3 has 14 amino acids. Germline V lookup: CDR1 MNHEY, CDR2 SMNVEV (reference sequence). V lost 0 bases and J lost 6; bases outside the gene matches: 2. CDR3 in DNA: TGTGCCAGCAGTTTATCTCCTAGCGGGAGCGAGCAGTACTTC. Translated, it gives CASSLSPSGSEQYF.

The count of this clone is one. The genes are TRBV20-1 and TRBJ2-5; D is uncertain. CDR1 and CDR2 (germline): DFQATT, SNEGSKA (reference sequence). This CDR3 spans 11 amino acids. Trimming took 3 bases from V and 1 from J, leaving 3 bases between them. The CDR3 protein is CSASSQETQYF. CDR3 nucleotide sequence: TGCAGTGCTAGCAGCCAAGAGACCCAGTACTTC.

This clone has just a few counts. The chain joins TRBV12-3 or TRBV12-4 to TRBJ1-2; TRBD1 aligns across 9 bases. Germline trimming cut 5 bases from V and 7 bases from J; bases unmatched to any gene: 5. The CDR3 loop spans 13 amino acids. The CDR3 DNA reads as TGTGCCAGCAGTGGGGACAGGGTGACTGGCTACACCTTC. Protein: CASSGDRVTGYTF.

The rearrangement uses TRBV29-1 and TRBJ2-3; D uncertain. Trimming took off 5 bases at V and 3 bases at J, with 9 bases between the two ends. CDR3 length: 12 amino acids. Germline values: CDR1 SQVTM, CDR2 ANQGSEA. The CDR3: CSVLDSTDTQYF. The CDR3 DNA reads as TGCAGCGTTCTAGACTCAACAGATACGCAGTATTTT.

CDR3 amino acids: CASSPTGVADTQYF. CDR3 bases: TGCGCCAGCAGCCCAACAGGGGTAGCAGATACGCAGTATTTT. The chain has TRBV4-1 and TRBJ2-3; 7 bases line up with TRBD1. This CDR3 contains 14 residues. CDR1 and CDR2 from the germline V gene are MGHRA and YSYEKL. The trim removed 4 bases at V and 4 bases at J, leaving 5 bases unmatched.